This T cell receptor (beta chain) was captured by sequencing in a study of T cell responses to AZD1222 COVID-19 vaccine (dated by TCRdb to the early 2020s). Regarding the research as a whole: AZD1222 recipients whose second dose came at about 4 weeks and those whose second dose came at about 12 weeks were combined into one group, since spike-specific TCR depth and breadth did not differ between the two schedules. TCR sequencing covered 230 to 250 trial participants: around 210 given two doses of AZD1222 and approximately 26 given two doses of MenACWY control vaccine. Enrollment into the trials was organized by age into subgroups of 18-55, 56-69 and 70-plus years, and those subgroups contained roughly 150, 30 and 60 TCR-sequenced participants, respectively.

What the research found in general, with its limitations: Epitopes outside the regions mutated in the B.1.351 and B.1.1.7 variants were reportedly recognized by nearly half of the unique spike-specific TCRs. Only six or seven AZD1222 recipients were SARS-CoV-2 seropositive at baseline, limiting conclusions about previously exposed vaccinees. Spike-specific TCR breadth and depth rose significantly after two AZD1222 doses compared with day 0 and with MenACWY recipients. The 56-69-year group was small, and its depth increase did not reach significance, likely because of low power. Participants were mostly white British and included more females than males, and it was suggested by the authors that clonal diversity may have been underestimated. Vaccine-associated CD4 TCRs spanned the whole spike protein, with dominant responses in regions 160-218 and 743-854. Because no samples from the day 14 peak response were available, repertoires could be characterized only after the peak T cell response.

A remark on this clone: Its target antigen remains unknown. No qualities accompany the bases; no much larger clone lies one base away.

The meaning of the sample's time point label: baseline before first vaccination. Samples from vaccinated people were obtained from the UK trials COV001 and COV002, which included a single-blind randomized controlled phase 2/3 trial of AZD1222 (ChAdOx1 nCoV-19) in healthy adults. Trial participant PBMC samples were collected at day 0 and day 28 after the second dose for TCRbeta chain sequencing. V gives up 4 bases and J gives up 3 bases, and the segment between their germline ends measures 16 bases. The CDR3 holds 15 amino acids from the cysteine to the phenylalanine. The read is trimmed to its CDR3 DNA, 45 bases read in frame from base 1. The germline V gene sets CDR1 to SGHRS and CDR2 to YFSETQ. The CDR3 regions of human TCRbeta chains were analyzed by immunosequencing. For the original study's pipeline: Repertoire TCRs were checked for matches against a reference library of SARS-CoV-2-specific TCRs that had been generated using the MIRA antigen-specificity platform. Breadth was defined as the fraction of unique TCRs that were SARS-CoV-2-associated, and depth was defined as the fraction of total T cells that were SARS-CoV-2-associated. Each spike-specific TCR was assigned to its reactive spike region and to a CD4 or CD8 class using the MIRA data. Log10-transformed breadth and depth values were compared by one-way ANOVA with Sidak's multiple comparisons tests. As stored in TCRdb, this immuneACCESS dataset retains in-frame rearrangements with V and J assigned. A fraction of the clones does not appear; measured against another copy, unresolved V genes explain less than half of the discrepancy, and the remainder lacks a known reason. That table is the source of V, J and clone size, and D and trimming were worked out from the DNA. The sample includes over 65,000 clones, with about 87% observed a single time. Of the sample, 5.7% is held by the ten largest clones.

The V and J segments used are TRBV5-1 and TRBJ2-5; the D gene is possibly TRBD2, with 5 bases matching. The receptor was derived from an adult in good health. Sequenced material: peripheral blood, taken on day 0 of AZD1222 vaccination. Here the CDR3 is given as CASSVTSRVEETQYF. At the DNA level, the sequence is TGCGCCAGCAGCGTTACTAGTAGAGTTGAAGAGACCCAGTACTTC.